These 10 T cell receptor beta chains came from one sample sequenced in a study of CD8+ T cells in alopecia areata. RNA extraction and reverse transcription yielded cDNA as sequencing template. The table came from immunoSEQ multiplex PCR; TCRdb's copy has only in-frame clones and leaves some out. The sample contains roughly 250,000 clones, roughly 69% of which appear only once. The specimen was CD4+ T cells sorted from blood, collected at week 0. These receptors all stem from a human donor with alopecia areata.

This clone appeared once. The J gene is TRBJ2-7, the V gene TRBV30; D gene uncertain. CDR1 is GTSNPN and CDR2 is SVGIG in the germline V gene (reference sequence). Trimming removed 7 bases from V and 9 bases from J, with 7 bases in between. The CDR3 is made up of 8 amino acids. The CDR3 is CAFERQYF. The CDR3 DNA is TGTGCCTTTGAACGGCAGTACTTC. The variable domain in full, completed from reference TRBV30 and TRBJ2-7, reads SQTIHQWPATLVQPVGSPLSLECTVEGTSNPNLYWYRQAAGRGLQLLFYSVGIGQISSEVPQNLSASRPQDRQFILSSKKLLLSDSGFYLCAFERQYFGPGTRLTVT.

The genes are TRBV7-9 and TRBJ1-5, with 9 positions matching TRBD1. Germline V lookup: CDR1 SEHNR, CDR2 FQNEAQ (reference sequence). With V trimmed by 5 bases and J by 10 bases, 9 bases remained unmatched. There are 14 residues in the CDR3. CDR3 nucleotide sequence: TGTGCCAGCAGCCACCGGGACAGGGCCAGCCCCCAGCATTTT. Translated, it gives CASSHRDRASPQHF.

The chain is built from TRBV30 and TRBJ2-7, with 9 positions matching TRBD1. The CDR3 contains 11 residues. CDR1 and CDR2 from the germline V gene are GTSNPN and SVGIG (reference sequence). V shed 8 bases, J shed 3 bases, and the junction held 2 bases outside the gene matches. This CDR3 reads CAQDRGYEQYF. The DNA for the CDR3 is TGTGCCCAGGACAGGGGCTACGAGCAGTACTTC.

This sequence joins TRBV30 and TRBJ2-3; 9 positions match TRBD2. The J segment lost 4 bases and the V segment lost 0 bases, leaving 8 bases of the junction unmatched. The CDR3 has 16 amino acids. The germline CDR1 and CDR2 sequences are GTSNPN and SVGIG (reference sequence). CDR3 bases: TGTGCCTGGAGTGTACTGGCGGGGGGGCCATCAGATACGCAGTATTTT. Translation gives CAWSVLAGGPSDTQYF.

The chain is built from TRBV2 and TRBJ2-7; D remains unclear. The CDR3 runs 13 residues. Germline CDR1 reads SNHLY; CDR2 reads FYNNEI. V was cut by 1 base and J by 7 bases, with 11 bases left in between. CDR3 nucleotides: TGTGCCAGCAGTGAAGAGCACGGCGGAGAGCAGTACTTC. This gives the protein CASSEEHGGEQYF.

The chain links TRBV4-2 to TRBJ1-2, with TRBD1 identical over 9 bases. Germline V CDR1 and CDR2: LGHNA, YNFKEQ. Germline trimming cut 2 bases from V and 1 base from J; bases unmatched to any gene: 2. This CDR3 is built from 15 residues. The chain's CDR3 is CASSQTGGNNYGYTF. The CDR3 nucleotides read TGTGCCAGCAGCCAAACAGGGGGCAATAACTATGGCTACACCTTC.

This clone was seen a few times. The chain links TRBV30 to TRBJ1-2, with 7 positions matching TRBD1. The CDR3 sequence is 14 residues long. CDR1 GTSNPN and CDR2 SVGIG come from the germline V gene (reference sequence). Trimming at V came to 2 bases and at J to 7 bases, leaving 10 bases not matched to a gene. CDR3 region: CAWSSGTVAFGYTF. CDR3 nucleotide sequence: TGTGCCTGGAGTTCCGGGACAGTGGCTTTTGGCTACACCTTC.

The CDR3 spells CASSLAGGNTGELFF. Here the CDR3 DNA reads TGTGCCAGCAGCTTAGCGGGAGGGAACACCGGGGAGCTGTTTTTT. This rearrangement joins TRBV7-9 to TRBJ2-2; TRBD2 is a possible D gene (6 bases). The CDR3 is made up of 15 amino acids. V lost 0 bases to trimming and J lost 1 base, with 6 bases between them. Germline values: CDR1 SEHNR, CDR2 FQNEAQ (reference sequence).

V is TRBV30 and J is TRBJ1-1, with D possibly matching TRBD1 (5 bases). Germline-derived CDR1 and CDR2 are GTSNPN and SVGIG (reference sequence). Trimming stripped 3 bases from V and 3 bases from J, with 11 bases between. This CDR3 comprises 13 residues. CDR3 residues: CAWRGPGHTEAFF. The CDR3 DNA follows: TGTGCCTGGAGGGGACCCGGCCACACTGAAGCTTTCTTT.

The rearrangement joins TRBV5-4 to TRBJ1-2; D gene uncertain. The CDR3 runs 14 residues. Trimming stripped 5 bases from V and 7 bases from J, with 18 bases between. Germline CDR1 SGHNT, CDR2 YYREEE (reference sequence). The CDR3 bases are TGTGCCAGCAGGGGAAGGGTAAAGGAACTTGGCTACACCTTC. Its translation is CASRGRVKELGYTF.